This T cell receptor (beta chain) was sequenced for a study of cytomegalovirus exposure and HLA in healthy donors. Background on the study: HLA-typed donors were the source of some 80 million unique TCRs, which an early data release held. Study observations and caveats: Most TCR sequences showed up rarely, but some public TCRs showed up in many donors. In a later analysis, across HLA loci, associated TCR counts were highest for DRB1, lowest for HLA-C.

Turning to this clone: The antigen remains undetermined.

Trimming stripped 6 bases from V and 5 bases from J, with 13 bases between. The germline V gene encodes CDR1 MNHEY and CDR2 SVGAGI. This CDR3 spans 13 amino acids. PCR used 60 Vbeta primers and 13 Jbeta primers. Sequencing used immunoSEQ multiplex PCR; TCRdb keeps in-frame clones, though not all of them. The sample includes about 120,000 clones, roughly three quarters of them seen just once. The gene calls are TRBV6-5 and TRBJ2-5; possibly TRBD2 for D (5 bases). The specimen sequenced was PBMCs. This sequence originates from a woman aged 18-30 years in good health and CMV-seropositive. This chain's CDR3 is CASSQDSGETQYF. The CDR3 bases are TGTGCCAGCAGCCAGGACTCTGGGGAGACCCAGTACTTC.